The 21 T cell receptor beta chains reported below all come from one sample, sequenced in a study of tumor-infiltrating lymphocytes in localized non-small cell lung cancer. Repertoires were generated with immunoSEQ multiplex PCR, while TCRdb's copy carries only in-frame clones and drops some. The sample holds over 10,000 clones, 66% seen once. Sequenced material: lung tumor tissue. Receptor source: a human donor with non-small cell lung cancer.

V and J are TRBV18 and TRBJ1-2; D call uncertain. The CDR3 covers 12 residues. From germline, CDR1 is KGHSH and CDR2 LQKENI. V lost 2 bases, J lost 3 bases, and 4 bases lay in between. The CDR3 loop is CASSPTDYGYTF. DNA of the CDR3: TGTGCCAGCTCACCAACAGACTATGGCTACACCTTC.

CDR3: CAFRQTNTGELFF. The CDR3 DNA follows: TGTGCCTTTCGACAGACGAACACCGGGGAGCTGTTTTTT. The V call is TRBV30, the J call TRBJ2-2, with D maybe TRBD1 (5 bases). Trimming took 7 bases from V and 0 from J, leaving 9 bases between them. This CDR3 has 13 residues. From germline, CDR1 is GTSNPN and CDR2 SVGIG (reference sequence).

The J gene is TRBJ2-4, the V gene TRBV28, with unresolved D. Between the trimmed V and J ends, which lost 8 bases and 3 bases, there was a span of 11 bases. From germline, CDR1 is MDHEN and CDR2 SYDVKM. This CDR3 is 13 amino acids long. The CDR3 nucleotides are TGTGCCAGCTTTCCGCGAGGCAAAAACATTCAGTACTTC. Protein: CASFPRGKNIQYF.

V is TRBV5-1 and J is TRBJ2-7; D not resolved. V lost 1 base and J 5 bases, leaving 4 bases between the germline ends. In germline, CDR1 is SGHRS, CDR2 YFSETQ. CDR3 size: 11 residues. The CDR3 reads CASSLFDEQYF. The CDR3 DNA reads as TGCGCCAGCAGCTTGTTCGACGAGCAGTACTTC.

The rearrangement uses TRBV4-1 and TRBJ1-5; maybe TRBD1 (6 bases). V was clipped by 0 bases and J by 2 bases, with 14 bases between them. Looked up from germline, CDR1 is MGHRA and CDR2 is YSYEKL. CDR3 length: 17 residues. The CDR3 loop reads CASSQEYLAGGNQPQHF. CDR3 sequence (DNA): TGCGCCAGCAGCCAAGAATATTTGGCAGGGGGCAATCAGCCCCAGCATTTT.

This rearrangement joins TRBV4-1 to TRBJ1-3; D remains ambiguous. The CDR3 contains 14 residues. Germline V CDR1 and CDR2: MGHRA, YSYEKL. The V and J ends lost 3 bases and 0 bases respectively, with 6 bases between them. Here the CDR3 DNA reads TGCGCCAGCAGCCAGCGGTTCTCTGGAAACACCATATATTTT. Encoded protein: CASSQRFSGNTIYF.

The V and J genes are TRBV7-9 and TRBJ1-4; tentatively, D is TRBD1 (5 bases). The germline CDR1 and CDR2 sequences are SEHNR and FQNEAQ (reference sequence). This CDR3 region has 15 residues. Trimming stripped 2 bases from V and 5 bases from J, with 12 bases between. CDR3 in DNA: TGTGCCAGCAGCTTAATCGCAGGGCTGAATGAAAAACTGTTTTTT. This sequence encodes CASSLIAGLNEKLFF.

The chain links TRBV7-9 to TRBJ2-7, with D unclear. The V end lost 5 bases, the J end lost 6 bases, and 17 bases lay between the germline ends. This CDR3 comprises 14 residues. The germline V gene encodes CDR1 SEHNR and CDR2 FQNEAQ (reference sequence). The CDR3 protein is CASSPTAFAGEQYF. CDR3 in DNA: TGTGCCAGCAGCCCCACGGCGTTCGCAGGCGAGCAGTACTTC.

This chain connects TRBV18 to TRBJ2-3, with 7 nucleotides matching TRBD2. The V segment lost 2 bases and the J segment 2 bases; nucleotides outside the gene matches: 10. Germline CDR1 and CDR2: KGHSH and LQKENI. The length of the CDR3 is 17 residues. This chain's CDR3 is CASSPRLAQTLTDTQYF. The CDR3 DNA reads as TGTGCCAGCTCACCAAGACTAGCTCAAACCCTCACAGATACGCAGTATTTT.

This clone appeared a single time. The gene calls are TRBV27 and TRBJ2-7, with D possibly TRBD2 on 6 matching bases. The CDR3 runs 14 residues. With 3 bases removed from V and 5 bases from J, the gap between germline ends came to 14 bases. The germline gives CDR1 MNHEY, CDR2 SMNVEV (reference sequence). DNA of the CDR3: TGTGCCAGCAGTTTCATCGGGAGCGCAAACGAGCAGTACTTC. Protein: CASSFIGSANEQYF.

The chain uses TRBV7-6 and TRBJ2-3; D may be TRBD2 (5 bases). V shed 5 bases and J shed 5 bases, with 17 bases lying between them. Germline CDR1 SGHVS, CDR2 FNYEAQ. There are 15 residues in the CDR3. The CDR3 loop is CASSPVSSREDTQYF. The DNA for the CDR3 is TGTGCCAGCAGCCCTGTAAGCTCTCGGGAAGATACGCAGTATTTT.

The gene calls are TRBV7-9 and TRBJ2-1; 14 bases agree with TRBD2. Unmatched junction bases numbered 2, after V lost 1 base and J lost 6 bases. This CDR3 is built from 16 residues. Looked up from germline, CDR1 is SEHNR and CDR2 is FQNEAQ (reference sequence). CDR3 sequence: CASSLVGLAGGNEQFF. CDR3 sequence (DNA): TGTGCCAGCAGCTTAGTCGGACTAGCGGGAGGCAATGAGCAGTTCTTC.

The V call is TRBV19, the J call TRBJ2-2; TRBD2 matches 9 bases. The germline V gene encodes CDR1 LNHDA and CDR2 SQIVND (reference sequence). This CDR3 region has 14 residues. After removal of 3 bases from V and 7 bases from J, the junction contained 3 bases not matched to a gene. The CDR3 sequence: CASSISGSNGELFF. CDR3 sequence (DNA): TGTGCCAGTAGTATTAGCGGGAGTAACGGGGAGCTGTTTTTT.

The J gene is TRBJ2-5, the V gene TRBV7-9, with D possibly being TRBD1 (7 bases). Germline values: CDR1 SEHNR, CDR2 FQNEAQ (reference sequence). This CDR3 has 15 amino acids. Between the trimmed V and J ends, which lost 5 bases and 2 bases, there was a span of 15 bases. The CDR3 spells CASSRQGGGQETQYF. The CDR3 DNA sequence: TGTGCCAGCAGCCGACAGGGAGGAGGGCAAGAGACCCAGTACTTC.

In nucleotides, the CDR3 is TGTGCCAGCAGCTTAGGTGGGGACATCCGCAATCAGCCCCAGCATTTT. It is translated as CASSLGGDIRNQPQHF. The V and J genes are TRBV7-6 and TRBJ1-5; TRBD1 is a possible D gene (6 bases). Germline CDR1 is SGHVS and CDR2 is FNYEAQ. The germline V and J ends were trimmed by 1 base and 2 bases, with 12 bases remaining between them. The CDR3 spans 16 residues.

The rearrangement joins TRBV5-5 to TRBJ1-1; D unclear. The CDR3 is 13 residues long. V lost 0 bases and J lost 1, with 4 bases in between. In germline, CDR1 is SGHKS, CDR2 YYEKEE (reference sequence). CDR3 residues: CASSLGPNTEAFF. CDR3 bases: TGTGCCAGCAGCTTGGGGCCGAACACTGAAGCTTTCTTT.

The rearrangement uses TRBV5-6 and TRBJ2-7; D is undetermined. V lost 2 bases and J lost 2, with 8 bases in between. Germline V lookup: CDR1 SGHDT, CDR2 YYEEEE. The CDR3 totals 13 residues. CDR3 region: CASSLAQPYEQYF. CDR3 sequence (DNA): TGTGCCAGCAGCTTAGCACAGCCCTACGAGCAGTACTTC.

This clone was counted once. V and J are TRBV25-1 and TRBJ2-3; D may correspond to TRBD1 or TRBD2 (5 bases each). Germline V gene data show CDR1 as MGHDK and CDR2 as SYGVNS. The CDR3 runs to 14 residues. The V and J ends lost 11 bases and 2 bases respectively, with 17 bases between them. The CDR3 loop is CAGEGTLVTDTQYF. The CDR3 bases are TGTGCCGGAGAAGGGACGCTAGTCACAGATACGCAGTATTTT. Full variable domain (rest looked up from reference TRBV25-1 and TRBJ2-3): EADIYQTPRYLVIGTGKKITLECSQTMGHDKMYWYQQDPGMELHLIHYSYGVNSTEKGDLSSESTVSRIRTEHFPLTLESARPSHTSQYLCAGEGTLVTDTQYFGPGTRLTVL.

The rearrangement uses TRBV9 and TRBJ2-2; no firm D call. Germline V gives CDR1 SGDLS, CDR2 YYNGEE. CDR3 length equals 12 residues. Trimming removed 7 bases from V and 0 bases from J, with 4 bases in between. CDR3 residues: CASGANTGELFF. CDR3 sequence (DNA): TGTGCCAGCGGGGCGAACACCGGGGAGCTGTTTTTT. The full variable domain, completed using reference TRBV9 and TRBJ2-2, is DSGVTQTPKHLITATGQRVTLRCSPRSGDLSVYWYQQSLDQGLQFLIQYYNGEERAKGNILERFSAQQFPDLHSELNLSSLELGDSALYFCASGANTGELFFGEGSRLTVL.

The CDR3 region is CASSEVGTNQPQHF. Here the CDR3 DNA reads TGTGCCAGCAGTGAAGTCGGAACGAATCAGCCCCAGCATTTT. The chain is built from TRBV2 and TRBJ1-5, with D uncertain. The CDR3 is 14 residues long. CDR1 and CDR2 (germline): SNHLY, FYNNEI. V was pared by 1 base and J by 4 bases, with 8 bases between.

V usage is TRBV5-1 and J usage is TRBJ2-2; 9 nucleotides line up with TRBD1. This CDR3 is 17 amino acids long. The germline CDR1 and CDR2 sequences are SGHRS and YFSETQ. J gave up 1 base and V 3 bases, and 7 bases lay outside the gene matches. CDR3 sequence reads: CASSYMPGQGNTGELFF. The CDR3 DNA sequence: TGCGCCAGCAGCTATATGCCGGGACAGGGGAACACCGGGGAGCTGTTTTTT.